Following are 14 T cell receptor beta chains from one sample sequenced in a study of siplizumab effects on memory and regulatory T cells. Clones were read by immunoSEQ multiplex PCR, and TCRdb kept only the in-frame ones, dropping some. In the table there are around 94,000 clones, roughly 90% of which are singletons. The sequenced sample consisted of CD4+ T cells sorted from blood. These TCRs come from a human donor in good health.

This clone was recorded many times. This rearrangement joins TRBV5-5 to TRBJ1-5; D is unresolved. CDR1 and CDR2 from the germline V gene are SGHKS and YYEKEE (reference sequence). The CDR3 runs to 14 residues. With 4 bases removed from V and 7 bases from J, the gap between germline ends came to 15 bases. The CDR3, as DNA: TGTGCCAGCAGCATCGCAGTACGGGCGCAGCCCCAGCATTTT. This codes for CASSIAVRAQPQHF. Using reference TRBV5-5 and TRBJ1-5 for the parts outside the CDR3, the full variable domain is DAGVTQSPTHLIKTRGQQVTLRCSPISGHKSVSWYQQVLGQGPQFIFQYYEKEERGRGNFPDRFSARQFPNYSSELNVNALLLGDSALYLCASSIAVRAQPQHFGDGTRLSIL.

The rearrangement uses TRBV29-1 and TRBJ2-7, with 11 bases aligning to TRBD2. CDR3 length: 15 amino acids. The V gene end was trimmed by 8 bases and the J gene end by 6 bases; junction bases not matched to a gene: 15. Germline V CDR1 and CDR2: SQVTM, ANQGSEA. The CDR3, as DNA: TGCAGCATCAAAAAAAATAGCGGGAGGGGGAGCGAGCAGTACTTC. Translating it yields CSIKKNSGRGSEQYF.

V is TRBV6-1 and J is TRBJ2-6; possible D gene TRBD2, 6 bases. The V and J ends lost 0 bases and 2 bases respectively, with 8 bases between them. Germline V gene lookup returns CDR1 MNHNS and CDR2 SASEGT. The CDR3 consists of 16 residues. CDR3 sequence (DNA): TGTGCCAGCAGTGAAGCGCGGGGTACTGGGGCCAACGTCCTGACTTTC. Protein: CASSEARGTGANVLTF.

J is TRBJ2-3 and V is TRBV7-9; maybe TRBD1 (6 bases). Germline CDR1 and CDR2: SEHNR and FQNEAQ (reference sequence). V dropped 2 bases and J dropped 4 bases, with 19 bases sitting between them. The CDR3 runs to 17 residues. CDR3 residues: CASSLNRQNRVADTQYF. The CDR3 DNA reads as TGTGCCAGCAGCTTAAATAGACAGAACAGGGTTGCAGATACGCAGTATTTT.

This clone has just one count. V and J are TRBV11-2 and TRBJ2-3, with D tentatively TRBD2 (6 bases). The CDR3 has 16 amino acids. The germline CDR1 and CDR2 sequences are SGHAT and FQNNGV. With 5 bases removed from V and 5 bases from J, the gap between germline ends came to 20 bases. DNA for the CDR3: TGTGCCAGCAGCCCGCGCCGCGGGACTCTGGGAGATACGCAGTATTTT. Residues: CASSPRRGTLGDTQYF.

Regarding this clone: The same CDR3 arises from other DNA sequences in this sample as well. This chain connects TRBV19 to TRBJ1-2; maybe TRBD1 (6 bases). There are 15 residues in the CDR3. V was clipped by 0 bases and J by 4 bases, with 12 bases between them. CDR1 and CDR2 (germline): LNHDA, SQIVND (reference sequence). The CDR3 protein is CASSIERQGRYGYTF. In DNA, the CDR3 is TGTGCCAGTAGTATAGAGCGGCAGGGGCGCTATGGCTACACCTTC.

The chain joins TRBV11-2 to TRBJ2-5; 8 bases agree with TRBD1. This CDR3 spans 16 amino acids. J lost 3 bases, V lost 3 bases, and 9 bases had no gene match. The germline V gene encodes CDR1 SGHAT and CDR2 FQNNGV. CDR3: CASSFTGQGDEETQYF. Written as DNA, the CDR3 is TGTGCCAGCAGCTTTACAGGACAGGGCGATGAAGAGACCCAGTACTTC.

The CDR3 coding sequence is TGCGCCAGCAGCCCAGAGACCCGCAATCAGCCCCAGCATTTT. This sequence encodes CASSPETRNQPQHF. This chain uses TRBV5-1 with TRBJ1-5, with D hard to call. CDR3 length: 14 residues. V lost 4 bases to trimming and J lost 2 bases, with 10 bases between them. Germline assignment: CDR1 SGHRS and CDR2 YFSETQ.

The sample holds one count of this clone. The chain carries TRBV25-1 and TRBJ2-1; 11 positions agree with TRBD2. From germline, CDR1 is MGHDK and CDR2 SYGVNS. V shed 8 bases and J 6 bases; nucleotides not matched to a gene: 15. The CDR3 runs 17 residues. The CDR3 loop reads CASSRTSGYGRGNEQFF. CDR3 bases: TGTGCCAGCTCTCGGACTAGCGGGTATGGGAGGGGCAATGAGCAGTTCTTC.

As to this clone: At the DNA level, this CDR3 is encoded by other sequences in the same sample as well. The rearrangement links TRBV11-2 to TRBJ1-1; D may be TRBD1 (5 bases). This CDR3 spans 15 amino acids. Germline V gene lookup returns CDR1 SGHAT and CDR2 FQNNGV. V was pared by 2 bases and J by 0 bases, with 10 bases between. In nucleotides, the CDR3 is TGTGCCAGCAGCTTATTAGGGGCGGTGAACACTGAAGCTTTCTTT. Its translation: CASSLLGAVNTEAFF.

The chain uses TRBV28 and TRBJ1-3; D perhaps matches TRBD1 (5 bases). CDR3 length equals 15 residues. V lost 3 bases and J lost 1, with 10 bases in between. CDR1 is MDHEN and CDR2 is SYDVKM in the germline V gene. The CDR3 nucleotides are TGTGCCAGCAGTTTTGTTCGACAGTCTGGAAACACCATATATTTT. This gives the protein CASSFVRQSGNTIYF.

This chain joins TRBV29-1 and TRBJ2-3, with D uncertain. The CDR3 covers 14 residues. V gave up 7 bases and J gave up 3 bases, with 17 bases separating them. Germline assignment: CDR1 SQVTM and CDR2 ANQGSEA. In nucleotides, the CDR3 is TGCAGCGCCTCTGGGTCTGGTCGAACAGATACGCAGTATTTT. Residues: CSASGSGRTDTQYF.

The chain links TRBV6-5 to TRBJ1-1; TRBD1 matches at 10 bases. The ends lost 5 bases at V and 4 bases at J; junction bases unmatched: 7. Germline assignment: CDR1 MNHEY and CDR2 SVGAGI. The length of the CDR3 is 15 residues. The CDR3 loop reads CASSADRGRATEAFF. CDR3 nucleotide sequence: TGTGCCAGCAGTGCCGACAGGGGGCGGGCCACTGAAGCTTTCTTT.

This sequence joins TRBV7-9 and TRBJ2-5; D is possibly TRBD1 (5 bases). The CDR3 length is 14 residues. The germline V gene encodes CDR1 SEHNR and CDR2 FQNEAQ (reference sequence). The V end lost 2 bases, the J end lost 5 bases, and 12 bases lay between the germline ends. The CDR3 nucleotides read TGTGCCAGCAGCTTATGGTCAGGGCTGGAGACCCAGTACTTC. Translated, it gives CASSLWSGLETQYF.